A selection of T cell receptor beta chains follows, all from one sample in a study of blood T cell repertoires in COVID-19. Some clones are missing from TCRdb's copy, which holds only in-frame ones; the method was immunoSEQ multiplex PCR. This sample yields about 240,000 clones, of which around 88% are seen a single time; around 4% belongs to the top ten. Sequenced: PBMCs or T cells enriched from blood (not recorded which). These receptors originate from a woman in her thirties who had recovered from COVID-19. Each CDR3 is given with its conserved first and last residue. The D gene is left open where the match is weak. Clone size is given for some rows only: seen once, a few or many times, or a class if the clone is expanded.

d_gene: TRBD1
j_gene: TRBJ1-6
v_gene: TRBV5-1
abundance: few
CDR3aa: CASSVTGTGTNSPLHF
CDR3nt: TGCGCCAGCAGCGTTACCGGGACAGGGACGAATTCACCCCTCCACTTT

d_gene: .
j_gene: TRBJ1-1
v_gene: TRBV11-1
abundance: once
CDR3aa: CASSPRNTEAFF
CDR3nt: TGTGCCAGCAGCCCTAGGAACACTGAAGCTTTCTTT

d_gene: .
j_gene: TRBJ1-1
v_gene: TRBV6-5
abundance: .
CDR3aa: CASSQQASDTEAFF
CDR3nt: TGTGCCAGCAGTCAACAGGCCTCGGACACTGAAGCTTTCTTT

d_gene: .
j_gene: TRBJ1-5
v_gene: TRBV9
abundance: .
CDR3aa: CASSVGAGDNQPQHF
CDR3nt: TGTGCCAGCAGCGTAGGGGCAGGGGACAATCAGCCCCAGCATTTT

d_gene: TRBD1
j_gene: TRBJ1-1
v_gene: TRBV6-5
abundance: .
CDR3aa: CASSTTDRGVAFF
CDR3nt: TGTGCCAGCAGTACTACGGACAGGGGGGTGGCTTTCTTT

d_gene: .
j_gene: TRBJ1-2
v_gene: TRBV21-1
abundance: once
CDR3aa: CASSKGNITESGYGYTF
CDR3nt: TGTGCCAGCAGCAAAGGGAACATCACGGAGAGCGGCTATGGCTACACCTTC

d_gene: TRBD1
j_gene: TRBJ1-5
v_gene: TRBV5-1
abundance: .
CDR3aa: CASSWDSLNQPQHF
CDR3nt: TGCGCCAGCAGCTGGGACAGTCTAAATCAGCCCCAGCATTTT

d_gene: .
j_gene: TRBJ1-4
v_gene: TRBV28
abundance: .
CDR3aa: CASSLGGTNEKLFF
CDR3nt: TGTGCCAGCAGTTTAGGGGGGACTAATGAAAAACTGTTTTTT

d_gene: TRBD1
j_gene: TRBJ1-2
v_gene: TRBV10-3
abundance: once
CDR3aa: CAISQQGDYGYTF
CDR3nt: TGTGCCATCAGTCAACAGGGGGACTATGGCTACACCTTC

d_gene: .
j_gene: TRBJ1-2
v_gene: TRBV18
abundance: .
CDR3aa: CASSPKEESGYTF
CDR3nt: TGTGCCAGCTCACCCAAGGAGGAGTCTGGCTACACCTTC

d_gene: TRBD2
j_gene: TRBJ2-1
v_gene: TRBV7-9
abundance: .
CDR3aa: CASSRTLAGGHNEQFF
CDR3nt: TGTGCCAGCAGCCGCACATTAGCGGGAGGCCACAATGAGCAGTTCTTC

d_gene: .
j_gene: TRBJ2-1
v_gene: TRBV19
abundance: .
CDR3aa: CASSIAGNNGEQFF
CDR3nt: TGTGCCAGTAGTATTGCGGGGAACAACGGTGAGCAGTTCTTC

d_gene: .
j_gene: TRBJ1-1
v_gene: TRBV2
abundance: .
CDR3aa: CASSFRVGDTEAFF
CDR3nt: TGTGCCAGCAGTTTCAGGGTAGGCGACACTGAAGCTTTCTTT

d_gene: .
j_gene: TRBJ2-7
v_gene: TRBV5-4
abundance: .
CDR3aa: CASSLVGSYEQYF
CDR3nt: TGTGCCAGCAGCTTGGTCGGCTCCTACGAGCAGTACTTC

d_gene: .
j_gene: TRBJ2-3
v_gene: TRBV4-3
abundance: .
CDR3aa: CASSQGVPGTDTQYF
CDR3nt: TGCGCCAGCAGCCAAGGGGTCCCGGGAACAGATACGCAGTATTTT

d_gene: .
j_gene: TRBJ2-2
v_gene: TRBV3-1/TRBV3-2
abundance: once
CDR3aa: CASSLAAAMSPTNTGELFF
CDR3nt: TGTGCCAGCAGCCTCGCTGCGGCGATGAGCCCTACGAACACCGGGGAGCTGTTTTTT

d_gene: .
j_gene: TRBJ2-1
v_gene: TRBV20-1
abundance: .
CDR3aa: CSASAGSRVEQFF
CDR3nt: TGCAGTGCTAGTGCCGGGAGCCGGGTTGAGCAGTTCTTC

d_gene: .
j_gene: TRBJ2-7
v_gene: TRBV28
abundance: .
CDR3aa: CASSLPSRTASSYEQYF
CDR3nt: TGTGCCAGCAGTTTACCCTCTCGGACAGCGAGTTCCTACGAGCAGTACTTC

d_gene: .
j_gene: TRBJ2-7
v_gene: TRBV30
abundance: .
CDR3aa: CASSQGGSNYEQYF
CDR3nt: TGTGCCTCCTCCCAAGGAGGGTCGAACTACGAGCAGTACTTC

d_gene: .
j_gene: TRBJ2-2
v_gene: TRBV7-7
abundance: .
CDR3aa: CASSLVGGYTGELFF
CDR3nt: TGTGCTAGCAGCCTAGTAGGGGGATACACCGGGGAGCTGTTTTTT

d_gene: TRBD1
j_gene: TRBJ1-4
v_gene: TRBV28
abundance: .
CDR3aa: CASSFLWDRVRAREKLFF
CDR3nt: TGTGCCAGCAGTTTCCTATGGGACAGGGTTAGAGCGCGGGAAAAACTGTTTTTT

d_gene: .
j_gene: TRBJ1-1
v_gene: TRBV19
abundance: .
CDR3aa: CASSMQGAGNTEAFF
CDR3nt: TGTGCCAGTAGTATGCAGGGCGCAGGGAACACTGAAGCTTTCTTT

d_gene: .
j_gene: TRBJ2-2
v_gene: TRBV28
abundance: .
CDR3aa: CASTTSGANTGELFF
CDR3nt: TGTGCCAGCACCACCTCAGGGGCGAACACCGGGGAGCTGTTTTTT

d_gene: TRBD1
j_gene: TRBJ2-1
v_gene: TRBV7-2
abundance: .
CDR3aa: CASSPPNRGQFF
CDR3nt: TGTGCCAGCAGCCCTCCTAACAGGGGCCAGTTCTTC

d_gene: TRBD1
j_gene: TRBJ1-2
v_gene: TRBV7-2
abundance: .
CDR3aa: CASSLQQGADGYTF
CDR3nt: TGTGCCAGCAGCCTCCAACAGGGGGCAGATGGCTACACCTTC

d_gene: TRBD2
j_gene: TRBJ2-7
v_gene: TRBV18
abundance: few
CDR3aa: CASSPGLAGVYEQYF
CDR3nt: TGTGCCAGCTCACCGGGACTAGCGGGAGTCTACGAGCAGTACTTC

d_gene: TRBD1
j_gene: TRBJ1-2
v_gene: TRBV9
abundance: once
CDR3aa: CASSVVGTGEKSYGYTF
CDR3nt: TGTGCCAGCAGCGTAGTAGGGACAGGGGAAAAAAGCTATGGCTACACCTTC

d_gene: .
j_gene: TRBJ1-2
v_gene: TRBV7-9
abundance: .
CDR3aa: CASSWGLYEANYGYTF
CDR3nt: TGTGCCAGCAGCTGGGGACTCTACGAAGCTAACTATGGCTACACCTTC

d_gene: .
j_gene: TRBJ2-5
v_gene: TRBV7-9
abundance: .
CDR3aa: CASSLVGRLETQYF
CDR3nt: TGTGCCAGCAGCTTAGTAGGCAGACTAGAGACCCAGTACTTC

d_gene: .
j_gene: TRBJ1-1
v_gene: TRBV18
abundance: .
CDR3aa: CASSPLSVNTEAFF
CDR3nt: TGTGCCAGCTCACCACTTTCGGTGAACACTGAAGCTTTCTTT

d_gene: TRBD1
j_gene: TRBJ2-1
v_gene: TRBV5-1
abundance: .
CDR3aa: CASTPGQRTNEQFF
CDR3nt: TGCGCCAGCACTCCGGGACAGAGGACCAATGAGCAGTTCTTC

d_gene: TRBD2
j_gene: TRBJ2-3
v_gene: TRBV5-4
abundance: .
CDR3aa: CASSLSGARETTDTQYF
CDR3nt: TGTGCCAGCAGCTTGAGCGGTGCGCGGGAGACTACAGATACGCAGTATTTT

d_gene: .
j_gene: TRBJ2-1
v_gene: TRBV5-1
abundance: .
CDR3aa: CASSLTGRRGSSSYNEQFF
CDR3nt: TGCGCCAGCAGCTTGACTGGGCGGAGAGGGTCAAGCTCCTACAATGAGCAGTTCTTC

d_gene: .
j_gene: TRBJ1-4
v_gene: TRBV10-3
abundance: .
CDR3aa: CAISESQGGATNEKLFF
CDR3nt: TGTGCCATCAGTGAGTCGCAGGGAGGGGCCACTAATGAAAAACTGTTTTTT

d_gene: TRBD1
j_gene: TRBJ1-2
v_gene: TRBV30
abundance: once
CDR3aa: CAWSGQGVFYGYTF
CDR3nt: TGTGCCTGGTCGGGACAGGGGGTTTTCTATGGCTACACCTTC

d_gene: TRBD2
j_gene: TRBJ2-1
v_gene: TRBV11-3
abundance: .
CDR3aa: CASSRNRLAGAHDNEQFF
CDR3nt: TGTGCCAGCAGCCGGAACCGACTAGCGGGAGCTCACGACAATGAGCAGTTCTTC

d_gene: .
j_gene: TRBJ2-5
v_gene: TRBV7-3
abundance: once
CDR3aa: CASSRTMQETQYF
CDR3nt: TGTGCCAGCAGCCGGACAATGCAAGAGACCCAGTACTTC

d_gene: TRBD1
j_gene: TRBJ1-4
v_gene: TRBV10-3
abundance: .
CDR3aa: CAISDGTGDEKLFF
CDR3nt: TGTGCCATCAGTGACGGGACAGGGGATGAAAAACTGTTTTTT

d_gene: TRBD2
j_gene: TRBJ2-3
v_gene: TRBV18
abundance: .
CDR3aa: CASSPSSGGGTDTQYF
CDR3nt: TGTGCCAGCTCACCATCTAGCGGAGGAGGCACAGATACGCAGTATTTT

d_gene: .
j_gene: TRBJ1-5
v_gene: TRBV5-8
abundance: .
CDR3aa: CASSLQIGNQPQHF
CDR3nt: TGTGCCAGCAGCTTACAGATCGGCAATCAGCCCCAGCATTTT

d_gene: .
j_gene: TRBJ2-1
v_gene: TRBV7-6
abundance: once
CDR3aa: CASSLEVRTRSYNEQFF
CDR3nt: TGTGCCAGCAGCTTAGAAGTAAGGACTCGCTCCTACAATGAGCAGTTCTTC

d_gene: TRBD2
j_gene: TRBJ2-7
v_gene: TRBV19
abundance: .
CDR3aa: CASSRAGGSYEQYF
CDR3nt: TGTGCCAGTAGTCGGGCGGGAGGATCCTACGAGCAGTACTTC

d_gene: .
j_gene: TRBJ1-3
v_gene: TRBV19
abundance: .
CDR3aa: CASSPGHSGSGNTIYF
CDR3nt: TGTGCCAGTAGTCCGGGACACTCAGGCTCTGGAAACACCATATATTTT

d_gene: TRBD2
j_gene: TRBJ2-2
v_gene: TRBV5-1
abundance: .
CDR3aa: CASSFPGTSEAGELFF
CDR3nt: TGCGCCAGCAGCTTCCCCGGGACTAGCGAGGCCGGGGAGCTGTTTTTT

d_gene: .
j_gene: TRBJ1-5
v_gene: TRBV19
abundance: .
CDR3aa: CASSITGFSNQPQHF
CDR3nt: TGTGCCAGTAGTATTACAGGTTTTAGCAATCAGCCCCAGCATTTT

d_gene: .
j_gene: TRBJ1-2
v_gene: TRBV3-1/TRBV3-2
abundance: .
CDR3aa: CASSQDPGQPYGYTF
CDR3nt: TGTGCCAGCAGCCAAGACCCCGGACAGCCATATGGCTACACCTTC

d_gene: TRBD2
j_gene: TRBJ2-7
v_gene: TRBV5-1
abundance: .
CDR3aa: CASSYSQAGVYEQYF
CDR3nt: TGCGCCAGCAGCTACTCTCAGGCGGGAGTCTACGAGCAGTACTTC

d_gene: TRBD2
j_gene: TRBJ2-7
v_gene: TRBV7-3
abundance: .
CDR3aa: CASSLTGTNPYEQYF
CDR3nt: TGTGCCAGCAGCTTAACCGGGACTAACCCCTACGAGCAGTACTTC